This T cell receptor beta chain was identified during a study of shared clonotypes between healthy human individuals. On this clone itself: What it binds is unknown.

This CDR3 is built from 15 residues. V was pared by 2 bases and J by 1 base, with 7 bases between. Per the germline V gene, CDR1 is SGHDT and CDR2 is YYEEEE. Using immunoSEQ multiplex PCR, the repertoire was profiled, and TCRdb retains in-frame clones only, with some absent. The sample includes about 450,000 clones, 79% seen only once; the top ten take more than 10%. Findings and limits, study-wide: Clonotype sharing among donors likely depends on sequencing depth.

Only Caucasian adults living in Nashville, Tennessee served as donors. With unsorted samples, genomic DNA was obtained from tens of millions of PBMCs. The chain uses TRBV5-6 and TRBJ2-6, with a possible D match to TRBD2 (6 bases). The clonotype was recovered from a woman aged 35 to 49 in good health. Some clones in this sample may be carry-over from other donors' samples. Sample: PBMCs. CDR3 nucleotide sequence: TGTGCCAGCAGCTTCGGACTATCTGGGGCCAACGTCCTGACTTTC. It translates to CASSFGLSGANVLTF.